This T cell receptor (beta chain) was retrieved from a study of blood T cell repertoires in COVID-19 (dated by TCRdb to about 2020). Some background on the complete study: Samples from collaborators originated in the United States, Italy and Spain and spanned both the acute and convalescent phases of COVID-19. The prospective study material was composed of cDNA or gDNA derived from T cells, B-cell-depleted T cells, or PBMCs. Subjects who had been exposed to COVID-19, were actively infected with it, or had recovered from it provided the deeply sampled blood TCRbeta repertoires that made up the dataset. The repertoires were released in a freely available public database intended as a resource for research on the immune response to SARS-CoV-2. The samples were drawn from two sources: the first 160 participants of the ongoing ImmuneRACE study, and over 1,000 subjects contributed by 6 global collaborators. A de-identified subject ID, COVID-19 status, age in years and sex were almost always included in the sample metadata. Where available, HLA class I and class II types were obtained from metadata supplied by the sample provider rather than from assay-based typing.

Results the study describes overall, beyond this receptor: Clinical and demographic metadata were provided uncurated, with the amount varying by source and participant.

The germline ends are 10 bases apart after V is trimmed by 0 bases and J by 2 bases. The CDR3 runs 15 residues from the cysteine to the phenylalanine. Solely the CDR3 DNA is kept, with 45 bases framed from the first base. CDR1 and CDR2 (MNHEY, SVGAGI) derive from the germline V gene. Points on this clone: It has no known antigen specificity. No qualities accompany the bases; no much larger clone lies one base away.

TCRbeta CDR3 regions were amplified from genomic DNA by means of the immunoSEQ Assay, a bias-controlled multiplex PCR. As for the original processing: The number of nucleated cells in each sample was estimated from the amplification of reference gene primers within the assay. To quantify the absolute abundance of each unique TCRbeta CDR3 rearrangement, sequence reads were collapsed and filtered. For each sample, productive Simpson clonality was calculated as the square root of Simpson's diversity index across productive rearrangements. TCRdb provides this immuneACCESS table in a form limited to in-frame rearrangements. Some clones are lacking; in checked studies, under half of them reflect an unresolved V gene, and why the rest are absent is not known. That table is the source of V, J and clone size, and D and trimming were worked out from the DNA. The sample table contains a few hundred thousand clones; only one count was recorded for over 80% of them. The ten largest clones capture roughly 3.7% of the sample.

Collaborating institutions collected whole blood in K2EDTA tubes following their own protocols. For TCRbeta analysis, collaborators shipped samples as frozen whole blood, isolated PBMCs, or DNA extracted from either of those sample types. The TCR sequence derives from a woman in her thirties or forties with acute or convalescent COVID-19. Sequencing was done on a sample of peripheral blood. This sequence uses TRBV6-5 and TRBJ1-1; the D gene assignment is ambiguous. This receptor has the CDR3 CASSYSRAVNTEAFF. The sequenced DNA: TGTGCCAGCAGTTACTCGAGGGCGGTCAACACTGAAGCTTTCTTT.